The present TCR beta chain was sequenced within a study of spatial heterogeneity in lung cancer. Findings of the study overall: The authors estimated that roughly 7% of tumor T cells were covered for alpha chains and more than 11% for beta chains. One measure, the expanded intratumoral alpha and beta TCR count, tracked tumor mutation counts.

CDR1 and CDR2 (germline): SGHAT, FQNNGV. The length of the CDR3 is 15 residues. V gave up 5 bases and J gave up 0 bases, with 12 bases separating them. Time point described: sample taken at primary tumor resection. The donors were 72 patients with non-small cell lung cancer that was early-stage and untreated. Researchers sequenced whole RNA taken from tumor, nontumor lung or frozen PBMC without sorting. This clonotype was observed at least ten times. Its antigen is currently unknown. The study tagged each TCR cDNA molecule with a unique molecular identifier. TCRdb used MiXCR to reprocess the 5' RACE reads, holding one entry per CDR3 protein. Among some 96,000 distinct CDR3 sequences listed, roughly 4.5% were seen once.

The V and J genes are TRBV11-2 and TRBJ2-3; D possibly matches TRBD1 or TRBD2 (5 bases each). The receptor's source is a male donor with early-stage non-small cell lung cancer. This specimen was lung tumor tissue, taken at surgery. CDR3 sequence (DNA): TGTGCCAGCAGCCCTGGGACGACTAGCACAGATACGCAGTATTTT. It codes for CASSPGTTSTDTQYF.